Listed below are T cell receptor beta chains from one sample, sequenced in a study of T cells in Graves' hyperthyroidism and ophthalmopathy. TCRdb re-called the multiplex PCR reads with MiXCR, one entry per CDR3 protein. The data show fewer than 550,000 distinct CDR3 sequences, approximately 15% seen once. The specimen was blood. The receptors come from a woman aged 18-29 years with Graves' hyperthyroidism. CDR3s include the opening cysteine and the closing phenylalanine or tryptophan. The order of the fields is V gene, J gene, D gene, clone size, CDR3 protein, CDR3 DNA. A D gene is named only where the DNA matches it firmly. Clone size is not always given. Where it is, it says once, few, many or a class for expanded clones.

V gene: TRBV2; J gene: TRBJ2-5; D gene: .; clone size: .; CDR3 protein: CASSTGRLYF; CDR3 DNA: TGTGCCAGCTCGACGGGCCGATTATACTTC
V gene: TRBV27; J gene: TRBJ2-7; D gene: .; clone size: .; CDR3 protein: CASSFNGHPYEQYF; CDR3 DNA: TGTGCCAGCAGTTTTAACGGACACCCTTACGAGCAGTACTTC
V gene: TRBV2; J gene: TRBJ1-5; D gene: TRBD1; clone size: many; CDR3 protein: CASRTGGNQPQHF; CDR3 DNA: TGTGCCAGCAGAACAGGGGGCAATCAGCCCCAGCATTTT
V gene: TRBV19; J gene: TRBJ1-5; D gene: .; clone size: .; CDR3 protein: CASSIEAAPHQPQHF; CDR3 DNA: TGTGCCAGTAGTATAGAGGCTGCTCCCCATCAGCCCCAGCATTTT
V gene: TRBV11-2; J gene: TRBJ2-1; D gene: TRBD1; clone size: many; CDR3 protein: CASSLEVRGLGNEQFF; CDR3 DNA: TGTGCCAGCAGCTTAGAGGTGAGGGGGCTAGGCAATGAGCAGTTCTTC
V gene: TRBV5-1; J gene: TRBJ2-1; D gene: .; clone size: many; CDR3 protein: CASSLARQNNEQFF; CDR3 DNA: TGCGCCAGCAGCTTGGCCAGGCAAAACAATGAGCAGTTCTTC
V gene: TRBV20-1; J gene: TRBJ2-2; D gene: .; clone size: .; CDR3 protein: CSAPRGNTGELFF; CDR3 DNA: TGCAGTGCTCCTCGAGGGAACACCGGGGAGCTGTTTTTT
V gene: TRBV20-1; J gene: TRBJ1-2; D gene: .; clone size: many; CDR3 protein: CSAQGNEVSLVGYTF; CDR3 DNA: TGCAGTGCCCAAGGGAACGAGGTTTCGTTAGTAGGCTACACCTTC
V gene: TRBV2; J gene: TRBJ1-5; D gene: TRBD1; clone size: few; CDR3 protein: CASSDERTGLDQPQHF; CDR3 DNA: TGTGCCAGCAGTGACGAAAGGACAGGGTTAGATCAGCCCCAGCATTTT
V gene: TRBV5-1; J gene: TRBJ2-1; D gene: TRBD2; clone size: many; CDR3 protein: CASNSGLHNEQFF; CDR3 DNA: TGCGCCAGCAATAGCGGGCTACACAATGAGCAGTTCTTC
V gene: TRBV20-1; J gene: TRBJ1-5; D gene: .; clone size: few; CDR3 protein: CSARIGTMNQPQHF; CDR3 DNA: TGCAGTGCTAGAATCGGGACCATGAATCAGCCCCAGCATTTT